A single sample is the source of the 4 T cell receptor beta chains below, sequenced in a study of blood T cell repertoires in COVID-19. Clones were read by immunoSEQ multiplex PCR, and TCRdb kept only the in-frame ones, dropping some. The data hold 90,000 to 120,000 clones, with 80% to 85% observed a single time. The sequencing input was peripheral blood. The receptors originated from a man between 65 and 80 years old with acute or convalescent COVID-19.

The J gene is TRBJ1-4, the V gene TRBV5-1; TRBD1 aligns across 10 bases. V shed 7 bases, J shed 7 bases, and the junction held 4 bases outside the gene matches. In germline, CDR1 is SGHRS, CDR2 YFSETQ. The CDR3 has 13 amino acids. CDR3 sequence (DNA): TGCGCCAGCGGACAGGGGGTGACTGAAAAACTGTTTTTT. It translates to CASGQGVTEKLFF.

The V call is TRBV2, the J call TRBJ1-1; D is unresolved. Trimming stripped 2 bases from V and 4 bases from J, with 14 bases between. CDR1 SNHLY and CDR2 FYNNEI come from the germline V gene. The CDR3 consists of 15 residues. CDR3 sequence: CASSESGGGITEAFF. The CDR3 DNA follows: TGTGCCAGCAGTGAAAGTGGCGGTGGTATCACTGAAGCTTTCTTT.

This clone showed up just a few times. V and J are TRBV7-8 and TRBJ2-1; TRBD2 aligns across 14 bases. This CDR3 is built from 16 residues. V shed 1 base, J shed 5 bases, and the junction held 1 base outside the gene matches. Germline CDR1 SGHVS, CDR2 FQNEAQ. CDR3 nucleotide sequence: TGTGCCAGCAGCTTAGGGACTAGCGGGGGGAACAATGAGCAGTTCTTC. As protein: CASSLGTSGGNNEQFF.

This clone was found many times. The chain uses TRBV27 and TRBJ1-1; D possibly corresponds to TRBD1 (5 bases). V was cut by 1 base and J by 0 bases, with 15 bases left in between. Germline CDR1 is MNHEY and CDR2 is SMNVEV (reference sequence). The CDR3 is made up of 17 amino acids. The CDR3 is CASSLYSPTDLNTEAFF. The CDR3 coding sequence is TGTGCCAGCAGTTTATATAGCCCGACAGACCTGAACACTGAAGCTTTCTTT.